The rows below give T cell receptor beta chains drawn from one sample of a study of STAT5B mutations in CD4+ large granular lymphocyte leukemia. TCRdb's table, derived via immunoSEQ multiplex PCR, lists solely in-frame clones and lacks some. This table holds more than 45,000 clones, roughly 72% found once. Sequenced: CD4+ T cells from blood buffy coats. The receptors stem from a human donor in good health. Both conserved end residues are part of each CDR3. Clone size is shown for a subset of rows, as once, few, many or a class of expanded clone.

TRBJ1-2,TRBV19,-,CASSSSELSNYGYTF
TRBJ1-6,TRBV10-2,-,CASSESRDGSPLHF
TRBJ2-3,TRBV30,-,CAWSVGGGGSSTDTQYF
TRBJ1-1,TRBV28,few,CASREWGATNTEAFF
TRBJ1-1,TRBV28,-,CASSPPAGMNTEAFF
TRBJ1-6,TRBV6-1,-,CASSEAAGRGNSPLHF
TRBJ2-5,TRBV9,-,CASSVAKGGGTQYF
TRBJ1-5,TRBV28,-,CASSLQVSQPQHF
TRBJ1-1,TRBV11-1,few,CASSLQSKMNTEAFF
TRBJ1-2,TRBV28,-,CASSLVTGGGYTF
TRBJ2-3,TRBV18,-,CASSPISGGDTDTQYF
TRBJ2-1,TRBV2,-,CASRPGGAYNEQFF
TRBJ1-3,TRBV6-1,-,CAATGDSGNTIYF
TRBJ1-5,TRBV7-2,-,CASSSSGGLGQPQHF
TRBJ2-2,TRBV7-3,-,CASRLGLNTGELFF
TRBJ1-1,TRBV28,-,CASDGGGREAFF
TRBJ2-5,TRBV2,-,CASGLLETQYF
TRBJ1-2,TRBV25-1,-,CASSDTLGSSNYGYTF
TRBJ1-5,TRBV19,few,CASSVTGGNQPQHF
TRBJ2-4,TRBV19,-,CASSATRDSPRLYF
TRBJ1-5,TRBV25-1,-,CASSCNQPQHF
TRBJ1-1,TRBV29-1,few,CSTTQGAHTEAFF
TRBJ1-5,TRBV2,-,CASSGVAGNQPQHF
TRBJ2-7,TRBV6-5,-,CASSRPGLGNYEQYF
TRBJ2-1,TRBV7-6,-,CASSPWDVNSSYNEQFF